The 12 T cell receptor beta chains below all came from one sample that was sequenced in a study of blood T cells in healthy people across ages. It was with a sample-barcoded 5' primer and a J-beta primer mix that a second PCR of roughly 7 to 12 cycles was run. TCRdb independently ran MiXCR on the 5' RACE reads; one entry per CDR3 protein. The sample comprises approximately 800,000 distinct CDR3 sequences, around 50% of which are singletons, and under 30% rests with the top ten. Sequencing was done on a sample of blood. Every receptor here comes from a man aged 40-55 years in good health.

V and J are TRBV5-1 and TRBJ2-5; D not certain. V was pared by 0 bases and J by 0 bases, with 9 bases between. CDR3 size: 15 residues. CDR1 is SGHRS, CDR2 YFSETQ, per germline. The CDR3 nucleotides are TGCGCCAGCAGCTTGGCAAACGCGCACCAAGAGACCCAGTACTTC. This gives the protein CASSLANAHQETQYF.

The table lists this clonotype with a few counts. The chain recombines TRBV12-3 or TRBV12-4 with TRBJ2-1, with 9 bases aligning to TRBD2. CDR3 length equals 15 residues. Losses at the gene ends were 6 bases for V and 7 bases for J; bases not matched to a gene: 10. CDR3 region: CASRATGTSTNEQFF. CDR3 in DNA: TGTGCCAGCAGGGCGACCGGGACTAGCACGAATGAGCAGTTCTTC.

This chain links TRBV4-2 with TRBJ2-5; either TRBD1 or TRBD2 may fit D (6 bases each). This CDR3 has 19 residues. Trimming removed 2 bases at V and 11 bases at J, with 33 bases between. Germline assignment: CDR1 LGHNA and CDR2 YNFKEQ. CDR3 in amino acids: CASSQLVRDLGGLLREQYF. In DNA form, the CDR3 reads TGTGCCAGCAGCCAATTAGTCCGTGATTTGGGGGGCTTGCTTCGTGAGCAGTACTTC.

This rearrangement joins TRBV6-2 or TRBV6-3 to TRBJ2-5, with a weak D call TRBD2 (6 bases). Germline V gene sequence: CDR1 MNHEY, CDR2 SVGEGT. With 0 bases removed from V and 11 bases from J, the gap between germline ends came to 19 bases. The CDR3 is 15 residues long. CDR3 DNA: TGTGCCAGCAGTTACTCAACGGAGGGCCACAATGAGCAGTACTTC. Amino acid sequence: CASSYSTEGHNEQYF.

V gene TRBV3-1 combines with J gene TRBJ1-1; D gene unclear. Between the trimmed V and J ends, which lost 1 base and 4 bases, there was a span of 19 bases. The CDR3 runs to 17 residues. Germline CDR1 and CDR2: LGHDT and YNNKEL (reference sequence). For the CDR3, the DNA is TGTGCCAGCAGCCAAGGTCTGACGTCCGAGCGGGGCACTGAAGCTTTCTTT. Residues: CASSQGLTSERGTEAFF.

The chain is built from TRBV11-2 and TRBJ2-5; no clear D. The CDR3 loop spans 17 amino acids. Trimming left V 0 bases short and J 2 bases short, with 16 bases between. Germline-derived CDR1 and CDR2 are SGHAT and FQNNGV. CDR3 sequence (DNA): TGTGCCAGCAGCTTAGACCTCCTTACATATCTTCAAGAGACCCAGTACTTC. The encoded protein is CASSLDLLTYLQETQYF.

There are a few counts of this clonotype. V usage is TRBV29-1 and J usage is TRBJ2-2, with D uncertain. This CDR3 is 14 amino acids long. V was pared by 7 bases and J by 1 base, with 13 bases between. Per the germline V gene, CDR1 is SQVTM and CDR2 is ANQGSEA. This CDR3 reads CSAGVGGNTGELFF. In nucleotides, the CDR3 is TGCAGCGCAGGCGTGGGCGGGAACACCGGGGAGCTGTTTTTT.

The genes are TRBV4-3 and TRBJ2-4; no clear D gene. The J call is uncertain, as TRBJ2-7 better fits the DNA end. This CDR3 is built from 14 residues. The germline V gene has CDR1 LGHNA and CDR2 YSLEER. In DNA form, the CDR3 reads TGCGCCAGCAGCCAAGATCGAAAGTTCTACGAGCAGTACTTC. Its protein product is CASSQDRKFYEQYF.

The CDR3: CASSLMDRRVTEAFF. In DNA form, the CDR3 reads TGTGCCAGCAGCTTGATGGACCGAAGAGTCACTGAAGCTTTCTTT. The V gene is TRBV7-2, the J gene TRBJ1-1; D remains unclear. Trimming took 3 bases from V and 4 from J, leaving 15 bases between them. The CDR3 is 15 residues long. The germline gives CDR1 SGHTA, CDR2 FQGNSA.

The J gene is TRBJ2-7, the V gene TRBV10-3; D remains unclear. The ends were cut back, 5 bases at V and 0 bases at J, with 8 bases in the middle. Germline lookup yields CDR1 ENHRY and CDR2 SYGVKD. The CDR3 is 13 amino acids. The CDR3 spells CAISQTHSYEQYF. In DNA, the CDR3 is TGTGCCATCAGTCAGACCCACTCCTACGAGCAGTACTTC.

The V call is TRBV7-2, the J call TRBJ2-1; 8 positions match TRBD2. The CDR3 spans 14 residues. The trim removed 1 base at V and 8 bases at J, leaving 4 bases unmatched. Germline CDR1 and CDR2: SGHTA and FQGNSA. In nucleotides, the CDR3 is TGTGCCAGCAGCTTAGTTCTGACTAGCGATGAGCAGTTCTTC. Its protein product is CASSLVLTSDEQFF.

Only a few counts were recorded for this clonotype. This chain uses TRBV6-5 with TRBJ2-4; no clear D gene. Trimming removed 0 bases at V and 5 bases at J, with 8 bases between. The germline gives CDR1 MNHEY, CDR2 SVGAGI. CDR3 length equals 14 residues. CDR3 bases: TGTGCCAGCAGTTACTCGCTGACTCAAAACATTCAGTACTTC. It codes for CASSYSLTQNIQYF.